What follows is one TCR beta chain and its context. This entry comes from a study of CD8 T cells in Susac syndrome. V gave up 10 bases and J gave up 9 bases, with 13 bases separating them. The CDR3 has 10 residues. The V gene's germline CDR1 is SGHDN and CDR2 FVKESK. It was with random hexamers that about 0.45 to 1 ug RNA was reverse transcribed. One entry per CDR3 protein results from TCRdb running MiXCR on the immunoSEQ multiplex PCR reads. Of some 95,000 distinct CDR3 sequences listed, around 93% are singletons. This chain joins TRBV14 and TRBJ2-7, with no clear D. The source of this sequence is a human donor in good health. The sequencing sample was made of CD8+ T cells from PBMCs. The CDR3 DNA follows: TGTGCCATCCGCCTAGGCGCGCAGTACTTC. This sequence encodes CAIRLGAQYF.